Listed below are T cell receptor beta chains from one sample, sequenced in a study of blood T cell repertoires in COVID-19. Profiling relied on immunoSEQ multiplex PCR, and the TCRdb table lists in-frame clones only, not all of them. The sample has under 300,000 clones, around 87% seen once. The sequenced sample was PBMCs or T cells enriched from blood (not recorded which). The receptors were gathered from a woman in her thirties or forties with acute COVID-19. Each CDR3 is given with its conserved first and last residue. The order of the fields is D gene, J gene, V gene, clone size, CDR3 DNA, CDR3 protein. A D gene is named only where the DNA matches it firmly. Where a row states a size, it is once, few, many or the class of an expanded clone; other rows omit it.

TRBD2,TRBJ2-2,TRBV5-1,-,TGCGCCAGCAGCTTGTTAGCGGGAGTAGGTACCGGGGAGCTGTTTTTT,CASSLLAGVGTGELFF
TRBD1,TRBJ2-7,TRBV11-3,few,TGTGCCAGCAGCTCCGACAGGGGGCTTACCTACGAGCAGTACTTC,CASSSDRGLTYEQYF
-,TRBJ2-7,TRBV28,once,TGTGCCAGCAGTTCATCGGGTATGGGCTCCTACGAGCAGTACTTC,CASSSSGMGSYEQYF
-,TRBJ1-2,TRBV3-1/TRBV3-2,few,TGTGCCAGCAGCCAAGCTGAGGATTACTACACCTTC,CASSQAEDYYTF
-,TRBJ2-1,TRBV3-1/TRBV3-2,-,TGTGCCAGCAGCCAAGATACTAGTTTACGTGAGCAGTTCTTC,CASSQDTSLREQFF
TRBD1,TRBJ1-1,TRBV6-4,-,TGTGCCAGCAGTGACATTTTGGGGCAGGGGGCGGTAAACACTGAAGCTTTCTTT,CASSDILGQGAVNTEAFF
TRBD2,TRBJ2-3,TRBV10-1,-,TGCGCCAGCAGTGATATAGCGGGAAACGCAGATACGCAGTATTTT,CASSDIAGNADTQYF
TRBD1,TRBJ1-5,TRBV28,-,TGTGCCAGCAAAGATGGGACAGCCAATCAGCCCCAGCATTTT,CASKDGTANQPQHF
-,TRBJ2-7,TRBV6-5,-,TGTGCCAGCAGGGTCGAGGCGGGTGGATCCTACGAGCAGTACTTC,CASRVEAGGSYEQYF
TRBD2,TRBJ2-3,TRBV7-3,-,TGTGCCAGCAGCTCTACTAGCGGAACAGATACGCAGTATTTT,CASSSTSGTDTQYF
TRBD2,TRBJ2-3,TRBV5-8,once,TGTGCCAGCATTGGACTAGCGGGGGGCACAGATACGCAGTATTTT,CASIGLAGGTDTQYF
TRBD1,TRBJ1-2,TRBV5-4,-,TGTGCCAGCAGCGAGTCCCGGGACAGGGTTGTGGGGGGCTACACCTTC,CASSESRDRVVGGYTF
-,TRBJ1-3,TRBV19,-,TGTGCCAGTAGTGCTGAGACAGGTTATGGAAACACCATATATTTT,CASSAETGYGNTIYF
-,TRBJ2-7,TRBV7-9,few,TGTGCCAGCAGCCACCAGGGTGCTTCCTACGAGCAGTACTTC,CASSHQGASYEQYF
-,TRBJ2-4,TRBV7-3,once,TGTGCCAGCAGCTTGGGGCAGGCACCCAAAAACATTCAGTACTTC,CASSLGQAPKNIQYF
TRBD2,TRBJ2-1,TRBV6-4,few,TGTGCCAGCAGTGACTCTAATAGCGGGAGTAATGAGCAGTTCTTC,CASSDSNSGSNEQFF
-,TRBJ2-7,TRBV21-1,-,TGTGCCACATGGGCCCGCCTGGAGGGCTACGAGCAGTACTTC,CATWARLEGYEQYF
-,TRBJ1-1,TRBV5-1,-,TGCGCCAGCAGCTTGGATACGGGAGGCACTGAAGCTTTCTTT,CASSLDTGGTEAFF
-,TRBJ1-1,TRBV2,-,TGTGCCAGCAGTGACAGGGGATACGACACTGAAGCTTTCTTT,CASSDRGYDTEAFF
-,TRBJ2-7,TRBV21-1,-,TGTGCCAGCAGCATCCGGGACAGATCCTCCTACGAGCAGTACTTC,CASSIRDRSSYEQYF
-,TRBJ2-7,TRBV6-5,-,TGTGCCAGCAGTCAATTGACAGTCTCCTACGAGCAGTACTTC,CASSQLTVSYEQYF
TRBD1,TRBJ2-1,TRBV19,once,TGTGCCAGTAGTATCCCGACAGGGTGGAATGAGCAGTTCTTC,CASSIPTGWNEQFF
-,TRBJ1-2,TRBV12-3/TRBV12-4,-,TGTGCCAGCAAACTTGACTATGGCTACACCTTC,CASKLDYGYTF
-,TRBJ2-1,TRBV25-1,once,TGTGCCAGCAGTACTTTAGCCGGTGAGCAGTTCTTC,CASSTLAGEQFF
-,TRBJ1-2,TRBV19,-,TGTGCCAGTAGTATCCCATTGACACTCTATGGCTACACCTTC,CASSIPLTLYGYTF
-,TRBJ1-1,TRBV5-5,-,TGTGCCAGCAGCTTCAGGGGCCCGGGTCCCTTGGCTGAAGCTTTCTTT,CASSFRGPGPLAEAFF
TRBD2,TRBJ2-7,TRBV25-1,-,TGTGCCAGCAGTGAATTGGGAGGGTTTGGCTCCTACGAGCAGTACTTC,CASSELGGFGSYEQYF
-,TRBJ1-6,TRBV5-4,-,TGTGCCAGCAGCCTCTACGGACAGAGCTCCTATAATTCACCCCTCCACTTT,CASSLYGQSSYNSPLHF
-,TRBJ1-5,TRBV7-9,-,TGTGCCAGCAGTCTCCATGGAGGCAATCAGCCCCAGCATTTT,CASSLHGGNQPQHF
-,TRBJ1-4,TRBV18,-,TGTGCCAGCTCACGTACAAAGTCAACTAATGAAAAACTGTTTTTT,CASSRTKSTNEKLFF
TRBD2,TRBJ2-1,TRBV6-1,-,TGTGCCAGCAGTGAAGGGACTAGCGGCTACAATGAGCAGTTCTTC,CASSEGTSGYNEQFF
TRBD1,TRBJ1-2,TRBV24-1,few,TGTGCCACCAGTGAACCAGGGGGCCTGGGCTACACCTTC,CATSEPGGLGYTF
-,TRBJ1-2,TRBV5-1,-,TGCGCCAGCAGCTTGTCACCAGGGGACTATGGCTACACCTTC,CASSLSPGDYGYTF
-,TRBJ2-1,TRBV4-1,-,TGCGCCAGCAGCATACTAGACGGTGAGCAGTTCTTC,CASSILDGEQFF
-,TRBJ2-5,TRBV4-1,-,TGCGCCAGCAGCCAAGCCTACCAAGAGACCCAGTACTTC,CASSQAYQETQYF
-,TRBJ2-6,TRBV11-3,-,TGTGCCAGCAGCTTAGTCCTCTCTGGGGCCAACGTCCTGACTTTC,CASSLVLSGANVLTF
TRBD2,TRBJ2-2,TRBV7-8,-,TGTGCCAGCAGCGCCAGCGGGAGTGGTACCGGGGAGCTGTTTTTT,CASSASGSGTGELFF
-,TRBJ1-6,TRBV7-3,few,TGTGCCAGCAGCTTCGGCAGGGAGGGACCCCTCCACTTT,CASSFGREGPLHF
TRBD2,TRBJ2-2,TRBV4-2,-,TGTGCCAGCAGCCCCCTGACTAGCGGGAGGGTGAACACCGGGGAGCTGTTTTTT,CASSPLTSGRVNTGELFF
TRBD1,TRBJ1-2,TRBV7-9,-,TGTGCCAGCAGCTATGGGACAGGGGAAAGCTACACCTTC,CASSYGTGESYTF
TRBD2,TRBJ2-1,TRBV9,-,TGTGCCAGCAGCCCCCTAGCGGGAGGTTCTTACAATGAGCAGTTCTTC,CASSPLAGGSYNEQFF
TRBD1,TRBJ1-5,TRBV19,-,TGTGCCAGTAGTCCGAAACGCAAGACAGGGGAAGGACAGCCCCAGCATTTT,CASSPKRKTGEGQPQHF
-,TRBJ2-1,TRBV7-9,-,TGTGCCAGCATAAATCCAGGGTCTAGCGTGGGCAATGAGCAGTTCTTC,CASINPGSSVGNEQFF
-,TRBJ1-5,TRBV4-2,-,TGTGCCAGCAGCCAAGACAGGACAGACAATCAGCCCCAGCATTTT,CASSQDRTDNQPQHF
TRBD1,TRBJ2-1,TRBV4-2,-,TGTGCCAGCAGTCCCCTGGGACAGGGGATGGGGAATGAGCAGTTCTTC,CASSPLGQGMGNEQFF
TRBD2,TRBJ2-1,TRBV9,-,TGTGCCAGCAGCCCAGGACTAGCGAATTACAATGAGCAGTTCTTC,CASSPGLANYNEQFF